The entry that follows covers one T cell receptor (beta chain) sequence. Time point reported: pre-reinfection, 55 to 20 weeks before reinfection detection. The sorted cells went straight to TCR sequencing with no prior in vitro expansion. The Montreal HEPCO cohort supplied donors who inject drugs. Total naive CD8 T cells were sorted as viable CD3+ CD8+ CD45RO- cells from a couple of donors. These data belong to a study of memory CD8 T cells in hepatitis C reinfection. Generated by immunoSEQ multiplex PCR, the TCRdb table keeps only in-frame clones and is missing some. The data contain tens of thousands of clones, approximately 89% of them singletons. The CDR3 has 14 amino acids. Trimming left V 5 bases short and J 4 bases short, with 15 bases between. Germline values: CDR1 SGHTA, CDR2 FQGNSA.

This chain uses TRBV7-2 with TRBJ2-7; D might be TRBD2 (6 bases). This TCR derives from a man younger than 35 with hepatitis C virus infection. Input material: naive CD8+ T cells sorted from blood. The CDR3 region has the DNA TGTGCCAGCAGCGAAATTGACGGGACTTACGAGCAGTACTTC. This encodes CASSEIDGTYEQYF.